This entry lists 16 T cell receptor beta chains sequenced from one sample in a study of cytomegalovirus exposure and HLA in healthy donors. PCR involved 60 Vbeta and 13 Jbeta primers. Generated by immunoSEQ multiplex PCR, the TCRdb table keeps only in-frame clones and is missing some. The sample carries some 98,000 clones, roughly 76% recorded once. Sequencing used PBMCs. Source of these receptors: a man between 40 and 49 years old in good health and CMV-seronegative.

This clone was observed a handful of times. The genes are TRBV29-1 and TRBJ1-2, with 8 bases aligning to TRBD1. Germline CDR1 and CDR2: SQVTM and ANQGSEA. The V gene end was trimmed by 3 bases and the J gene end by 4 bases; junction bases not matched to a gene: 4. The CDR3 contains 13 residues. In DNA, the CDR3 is TGCAGCGTTGAGGACAGGGCTCCCTATGGCTACACCTTC. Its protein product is CSVEDRAPYGYTF.

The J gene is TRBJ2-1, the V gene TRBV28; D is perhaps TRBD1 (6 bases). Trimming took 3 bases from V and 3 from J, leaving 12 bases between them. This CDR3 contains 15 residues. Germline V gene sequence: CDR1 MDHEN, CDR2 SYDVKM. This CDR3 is CASSFQGRNYNEQFF. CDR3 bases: TGTGCCAGCAGTTTTCAGGGGAGAAACTACAATGAGCAGTTCTTC.

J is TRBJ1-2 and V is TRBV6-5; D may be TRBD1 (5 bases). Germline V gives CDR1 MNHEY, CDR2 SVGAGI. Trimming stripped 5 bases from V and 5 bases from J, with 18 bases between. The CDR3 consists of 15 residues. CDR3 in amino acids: CASSPIGGGWYGYTF. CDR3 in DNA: TGTGCCAGCAGTCCCATCGGGGGAGGGTGGTATGGCTACACCTTC.

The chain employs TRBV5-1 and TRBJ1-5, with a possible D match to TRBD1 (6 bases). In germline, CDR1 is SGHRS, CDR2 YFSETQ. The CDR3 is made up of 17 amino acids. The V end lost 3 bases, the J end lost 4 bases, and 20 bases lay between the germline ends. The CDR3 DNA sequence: TGCGCCAGCAGCTGGACAGCGCTCCAGGGAGGGAATCAGCCCCAGCATTTT. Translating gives CASSWTALQGGNQPQHF.

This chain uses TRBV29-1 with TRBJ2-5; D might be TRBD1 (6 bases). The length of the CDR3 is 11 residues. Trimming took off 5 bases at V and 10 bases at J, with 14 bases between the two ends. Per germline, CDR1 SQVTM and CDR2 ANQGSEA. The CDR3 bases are TGCAGCGTTCCCAGGGCCAGGGGCCAGTACTTC. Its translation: CSVPRARGQYF.

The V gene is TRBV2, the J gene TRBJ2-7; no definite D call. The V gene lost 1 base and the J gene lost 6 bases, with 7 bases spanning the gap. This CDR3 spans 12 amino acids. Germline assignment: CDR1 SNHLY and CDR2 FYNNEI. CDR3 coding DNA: TGTGCCAGCAGTGAAGGGTCAGGCGAGCAGTACTTC. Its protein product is CASSEGSGEQYF.

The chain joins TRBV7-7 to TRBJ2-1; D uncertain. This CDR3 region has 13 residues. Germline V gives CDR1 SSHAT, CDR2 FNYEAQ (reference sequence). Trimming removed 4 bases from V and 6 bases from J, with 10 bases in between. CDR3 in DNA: TGTGCCAGCAGCTGGAGTTTTTTCAATGAGCAGTTCTTC. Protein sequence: CASSWSFFNEQFF.

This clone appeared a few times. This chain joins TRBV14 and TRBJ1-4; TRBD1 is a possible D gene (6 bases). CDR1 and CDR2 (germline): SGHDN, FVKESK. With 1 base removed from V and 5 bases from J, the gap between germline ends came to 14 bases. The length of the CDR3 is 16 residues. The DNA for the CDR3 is TGTGCCAGCAGCCAAGCTCCGGACAGTTCAAATGAAAAACTGTTTTTT. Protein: CASSQAPDSSNEKLFF.

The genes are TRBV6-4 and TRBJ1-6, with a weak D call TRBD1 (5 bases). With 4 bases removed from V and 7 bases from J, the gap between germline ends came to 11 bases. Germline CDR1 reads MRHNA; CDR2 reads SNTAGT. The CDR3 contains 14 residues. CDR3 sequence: CASSADSRNSPLHF. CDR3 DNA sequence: TGTGCCAGCAGTGCCGACAGCCGAAATTCACCCCTCCACTTT.

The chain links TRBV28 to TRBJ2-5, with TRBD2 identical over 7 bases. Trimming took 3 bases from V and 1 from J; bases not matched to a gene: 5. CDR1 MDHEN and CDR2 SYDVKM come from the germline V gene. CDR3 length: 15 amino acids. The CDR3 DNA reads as TGTGCCAGCAGTTTTTCGAGGGAGGGCCAAGAGACCCAGTACTTC. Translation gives CASSFSREGQETQYF. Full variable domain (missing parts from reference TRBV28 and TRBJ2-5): DVKVTQSSRYLVKRTGEKVFLECVQDMDHENMFWYRQDPGLGLRLIYFSYDVKMKEKGDIPEGYSVSREKKERFSLILESASTNQTSMYLCASSFSREGQETQYFGPGTRLLVL.

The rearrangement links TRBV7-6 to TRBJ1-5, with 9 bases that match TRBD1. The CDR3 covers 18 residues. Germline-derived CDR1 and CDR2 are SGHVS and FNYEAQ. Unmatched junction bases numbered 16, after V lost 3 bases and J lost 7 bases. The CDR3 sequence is CASSFSLDRGLTGQPQHF. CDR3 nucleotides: TGTGCCAGCAGCTTTTCGCTGGACAGGGGCTTGACAGGGCAGCCCCAGCATTTT.

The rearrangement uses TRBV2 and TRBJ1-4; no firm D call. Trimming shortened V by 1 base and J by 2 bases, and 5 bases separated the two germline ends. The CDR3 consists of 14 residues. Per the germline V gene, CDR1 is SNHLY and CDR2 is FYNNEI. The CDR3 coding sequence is TGTGCCAGCAGTGAAGTCAGGACTAATGAAAAACTGTTTTTT. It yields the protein CASSEVRTNEKLFF.

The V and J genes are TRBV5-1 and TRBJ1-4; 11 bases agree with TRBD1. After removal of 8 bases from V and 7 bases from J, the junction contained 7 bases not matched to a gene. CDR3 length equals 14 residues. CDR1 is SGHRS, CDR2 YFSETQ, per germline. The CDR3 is CASKRDRGTEKLFF. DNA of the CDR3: TGCGCCAGTAAACGGGACAGGGGGACTGAAAAACTGTTTTTT. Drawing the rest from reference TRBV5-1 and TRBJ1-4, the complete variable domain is KAGVTQTPRYLIKTRGQQVTLSCSPISGHRSVSWYQQTPGQGLQFLFEYFSETQRNKGNFPGRFSGRQFSNSRSEMNVSTLELGDSALYLCASKRDRGTEKLFFGSGTQLSVL.

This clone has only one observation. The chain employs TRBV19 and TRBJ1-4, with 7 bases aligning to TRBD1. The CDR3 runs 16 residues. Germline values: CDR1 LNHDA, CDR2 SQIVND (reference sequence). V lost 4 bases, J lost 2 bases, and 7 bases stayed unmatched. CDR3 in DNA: TGTGCCAGTAGTAGAAGGCCGGGACAGACTAATGAAAAACTGTTTTTT. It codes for CASSRRPGQTNEKLFF.

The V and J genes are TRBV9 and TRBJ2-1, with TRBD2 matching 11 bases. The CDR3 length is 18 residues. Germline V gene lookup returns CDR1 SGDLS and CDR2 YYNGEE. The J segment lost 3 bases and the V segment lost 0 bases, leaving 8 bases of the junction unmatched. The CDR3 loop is CASSVELAGDLDYNEQFF. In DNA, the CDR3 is TGTGCCAGCAGCGTAGAACTAGCGGGGGACCTAGACTACAATGAGCAGTTCTTC.

The DNA for the CDR3 is TGCAGCGTTGAAGGCGCTGAGGGGGATGGCTACACCTTC. This translates into CSVEGAEGDGYTF. The chain combines TRBV29-1 with TRBJ1-2; possible D gene TRBD1, 6 bases. This CDR3 has 13 residues. Trimming stripped 1 base from V and 6 bases from J, with 12 bases between. Germline values: CDR1 SQVTM, CDR2 ANQGSEA.